Sequencing of this T cell receptor (beta chain) was carried out in a study of patients and donors after allogeneic stem cell transplantation (dated by TCRdb to 2019 to 2021). The V end loses 1 base and the J end loses 4 bases, and a stretch of 5 bases separates them. Based on the germline V gene (reference sequence), the CDR1 and CDR2 sequences are LGHDT and YNNKEL. The CDR3, from cysteine to phenylalanine, totals 13 residues. This entry keeps only the CDR3 DNA: 39 bases, framed from base 1. Of note for this clonotype: Its specific antigen is unknown. No per-base quality is available; no much larger clone lies one base away.

The library was made by RT-PCR. TCRdb lists the instrument as NextSeq 550. TCRdb reran the public reads through fastp at Q25 and MiXCR, keeping productive beta chains. Rows with a matching CDR3 protein are joined into one entry that keeps the most common DNA and genes. In this sample the table shows 390,000 or so distinct CDR3 sequences, 15% to 20% of which occur a single time. 7.2% of the sample is taken by the ten largest. This TCR was sampled from a human donor who was either an allogeneic HSCT recipient or a stem cell or donor lymphocyte infusion donor (not recorded which). It is not recorded whose cells these are; they may come from a transplant donor. What was sequenced was blood, either unsorted or a sorted T cell fraction (not recorded which). This chain joins TRBV3-1 to TRBJ2-1, with the D gene not confidently named. The DNA sequence is TGTGCCAGCAGCCAAGTTCCTTACAATGAGCAGTTCTTC. Its amino acids are CASSQVPYNEQFF.